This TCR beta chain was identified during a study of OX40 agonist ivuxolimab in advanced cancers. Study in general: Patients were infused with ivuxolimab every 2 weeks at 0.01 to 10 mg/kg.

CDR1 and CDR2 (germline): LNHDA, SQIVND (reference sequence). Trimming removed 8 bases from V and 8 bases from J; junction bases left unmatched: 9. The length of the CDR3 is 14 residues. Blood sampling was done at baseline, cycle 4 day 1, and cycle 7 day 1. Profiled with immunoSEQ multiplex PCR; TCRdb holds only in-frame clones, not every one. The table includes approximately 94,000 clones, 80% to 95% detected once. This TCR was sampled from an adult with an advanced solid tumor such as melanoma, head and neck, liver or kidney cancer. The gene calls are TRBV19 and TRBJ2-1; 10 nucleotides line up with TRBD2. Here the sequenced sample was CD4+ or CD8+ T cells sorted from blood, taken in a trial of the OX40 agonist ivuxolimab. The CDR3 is CASESGGAWDEQFF. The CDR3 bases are TGTGCCAGTGAAAGCGGGGGGGCCTGGGATGAGCAGTTCTTC.